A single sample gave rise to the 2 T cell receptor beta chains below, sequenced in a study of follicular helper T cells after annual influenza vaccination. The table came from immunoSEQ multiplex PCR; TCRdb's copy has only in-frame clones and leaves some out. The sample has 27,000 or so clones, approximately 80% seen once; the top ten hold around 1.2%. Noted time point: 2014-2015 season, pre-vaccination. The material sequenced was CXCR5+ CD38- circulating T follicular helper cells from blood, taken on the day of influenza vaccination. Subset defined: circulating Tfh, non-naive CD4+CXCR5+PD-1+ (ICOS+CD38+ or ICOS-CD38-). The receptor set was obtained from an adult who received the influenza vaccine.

In DNA, the CDR3 is TGTGCCAGCAGTGGACAGATGAACACTGAAGCTTTCTTT. Protein sequence: CASSGQMNTEAFF. This chain uses TRBV2 with TRBJ1-1; the D gene is possibly TRBD1 (5 bases). This CDR3 has 13 amino acids. Per germline, CDR1 SNHLY and CDR2 FYNNEI. Trimming removed 4 bases at V and 0 bases at J, with 6 bases between.

The CDR3 sequence is CASMTSGGASYNEQFF. The DNA of the CDR3 is TGCGCCAGCATGACTAGCGGGGGGGCATCCTACAATGAGCAGTTCTTC. V gene TRBV5-1 combines with J gene TRBJ2-1, with 14 bases that match TRBD2. The V segment lost 6 bases and the J segment 1 base; nucleotides outside the gene matches: 3. The V gene's germline CDR1 is SGHRS and CDR2 YFSETQ. This CDR3 contains 16 residues.